This record looks at one TCR beta chain sequence and its context. The clone's antigen remains unknown. No much larger clone exists at a distance of one base, and base qualities are not known. This sample is drawn from a study of long-term antiretroviral therapy in people with HIV (dated by TCRdb to 2022 to 2024). Background on the whole study: Collection of the earliest samples took place about a decade ahead of the 2015 WHO recommendation for immediate ART, at a time when ART was typically delayed until CD4 counts fell. Whether ART initiation and durable HIV suppression were associated with changes in peripheral blood TRB repertoire composition and diversity was tested in a retrospective serial study. Test extractions of a monoclonal T-cell line alongside about 30 polyclonal samples showed no cross-contamination during QIAcube processing. A total of some 200 cryopreserved PBMC samples came from around 30 adults with confirmed HIV infection and were collected serially over a mean of about six years (range 1-12). Among the 30 to 35 participants with HIV, eleven to twelve were female. Beyond this particular receptor, the publication reports: Inferences about post-ART repertoire changes were limited because no data were available on ART adherence, viral resistance or therapy changes. A significant increase in TRB diversity was found to be associated with ART initiation, although TRB diversity was observed to remain significantly below that of transplant donor controls even after long-term ART. CDR3 length ranges in HIV repertoires were narrower than in controls, and network structure suggested an antigen-experienced repertoire with only a slight naive shift after ART. Because PBMC availability was limited, only the TCR beta chain was sequenced, with no alpha chain pairing. The repertoire was dominated across all time points by expanded TRB clones identified before ART initiation, although this dominance was seen to fluctuate and to decrease in many PLHIV after ART. Because pre-ART samples had limited cell numbers, profiling was done on unsorted PBMC rather than on sorted CD4+ and CD8+ T cells. The samples span the years 2004 to 2017, and the ART regimens used at that time may not be as effective as current regimens.

Looking up the germline V gene yields CDR1 SGHRS and CDR2 YFSETQ. V and J lose 5 bases and 4 bases, and a span of 8 bases separates them. There are 12 amino acids in the CDR3, from cysteine to phenylalanine inclusive. Here the CDR3 DNA is all that survives: 36 bases in frame from base 1. The immunoSEQ hsTCRB v3.0 assay was used at survey level resolution to sequence the TRB variable region. A depth of roughly 35,000-55,000 T-cell genomes per sample was targeted for TRB sequencing. TRB libraries were pooled and sequenced on an Illumina MiSeq using a v3 150-cycle kit. In the original analysis: Repertoire analysis ran in R within a reproducible Nextflow workflow covering QC, data transformation and analysis. LymphoSeq2, an R package for exploring AIRR-Seq data, was used to implement the custom analyses. After excluding a few samples that yielded fewer than 5000 total TRB sequences, roughly 190 HIV repertoires remained for analysis. Among the 200 or so HIV repertoires that were kept, around 60 were collected before ART initiation and about 130 were collected after ART initiation. Repertoires were downsampled to 5000 TRB nucleotide sequences, with summary statistics averaged over 100 downsampling iterations. Only TRB sequences with CDR3 regions of at least seven amino acids were retained for analysis. A Shannon entropy-derived clonality score and the Gini coefficient were used to measure diversity. In the repertoire networks, any two of the top 5000 CDR3 amino acid sequences were linked whenever the two sequences differed by an edit distance of one. For TRB CDR3 amino acid sequences, GLIPH2 was used to predict antigen specificity groups and MHC restriction. To flag known CMV, EBV, HIV or tissue antigen associations, CDR3 amino acid sequences were matched against VDJdb and McPAS-TCR. Pre-ART, post-ART and control groups were compared with Wilcoxon signed-rank tests and Holm-Bonferroni correction. The table comes from immuneACCESS by way of TCRdb, which keeps in-frame sequences with V and J called. Part of the clones is missing from these tables; in studies checked, under half for an unresolved V gene and the rest for unknown reasons. V, J and clone size are those of that table, while D and trimming were read from the DNA. The sample table lists about 39,000 clones, about 90% of them with a count of one. 4% of the sample comes from the top ten.

To be included, a participant needed at least one PBMC sample from before ART initiation plus at least two post-ART samples. Every participant with HIV received treatment in the United States of America. Before DNA extraction, cryopreserved samples of about 0.95-10 million PBMC were thawed and washed. At the time of the earliest PBMC sample, participants with HIV were aged between roughly 23 and 60 years. Per participant, PBMC samples came from 1-4 timepoints prior to ART initiation and 2-8 timepoints following ART initiation, for a median of 7 samples. For every participant, serial HIV viral load, CD4+ T-cell count, ART history and demographic data were obtained. Using a Qiagen kit on a QIAcube, genomic DNA was extracted from unsorted PBMC, with samples processed in batches of 12.

This TCR was sampled from a woman aged 45-65 years with HIV. The source material was unsorted PBMCs, sampled 1.2 years after starting antiretroviral therapy. The rearranged segments are TRBV5-1 and TRBJ2-3, with the D gene uncertain. The CDR3 in this case is CASSFNADTQYF. The DNA sequence is given as TGCGCCAGCAGTTTTAACGCAGATACGCAGTATTTT.